This T cell receptor beta chain was sequenced in a study of blood T cell repertoires in COVID-19. Overall study context: The samples span acute and convalescent COVID-19 from the United States, Italy and Spain. PBMCs, B-cell-depleted T cells, or T cells provided the cDNA or gDNA that made up the material.

Sequencing used immunoSEQ multiplex PCR; TCRdb keeps in-frame clones, though not all of them. The data show 25,000 to 35,000 clones, with 85% to 90% seen just once and 7.3% held by the top ten. Trimming removed 2 bases at V and 6 bases at J, with 8 bases between. From germline, CDR1 is SGHTA and CDR2 FQGTGA. This CDR3 region has 13 residues. The specimen sequenced was peripheral blood. The clonotype was recovered from a human donor in a cohort sampled during active COVID-19. The V gene is TRBV7-3, the J gene TRBJ2-1; the D is unclear. In DNA form, the CDR3 reads TGTGCCAGCAGCTTATTAGGAGTCAATGAGCAGTTCTTC. Its translation: CASSLLGVNEQFF. Looking up the rest from reference TRBV7-3 and TRBJ2-1 gives the full variable domain: GAGVSQTPSNKVTEKGKYVELRCDPISGHTALYWYRQSLGQGPEFLIYFQGTGAADDSGLPNDRFFAVRPEGSVSTLKIQRTERGDSAVYLCASSLLGVNEQFFGPGTRLTVL.